This paragraph covers one T cell receptor beta chain sequence. The antigen remains unidentified. Produced via immunoSEQ multiplex PCR; TCRdb's table is partial and in-frame only. The sample includes 97,000 or so clones, about three quarters of them seen just once. The data originate from a study of Ad26.COV2.S vaccination and SARS-CoV-2 variants. Study results and caveats: The study found higher spike-specific TCR breadth in vaccine than placebo recipients. Measures of TCR breadth and depth may have fallen short of total T cell responses.

The material sequenced was peripheral blood, taken after recovery from COVID-19. This clonotype was obtained from a human donor who had recovered from COVID-19.

This CDR3 is CASSRASEIGELFF. The CDR3 nucleotides read TGTGCCAGCTCACGGGCCAGCGAAATCGGGGAGCTGTTTTTT. The chain carries TRBV18 and TRBJ2-2; D is unresolved. This CDR3 contains 14 residues. The germline V gene has CDR1 KGHSH and CDR2 LQKENI. V lost 4 bases, J lost 7 bases, and 13 bases lay in between.